This T cell receptor beta chain was recovered during a study of cytomegalovirus exposure and HLA in healthy donors. At the level of the study: The 95 million to 120 million unique TCR beta sequences, from roughly 170 million T cells, were found by an earlier analysis.

60 Vbeta and 13 Jbeta primers were used in PCR. The data were produced by immunoSEQ multiplex PCR, yet TCRdb's version contains in-frame clones alone and is incomplete. The data show some 110,000 clones, with approximately 78% seen just once and 0.9% to 1.2% held by the top ten. Regarding this clone: What it binds is not known.

The study, taken as a whole, reports: Later analysis suggested most CMV-associated TCR beta chains were HLA-restricted. TCR beta sequences reportedly predicted the HLA-A and HLA-B alleles of most subjects accurately.

From germline, CDR1 is SGDLS and CDR2 YYNGEE. The CDR3 has 13 residues. V dropped 4 bases and J dropped 2; count of bases not matched to a gene: 1. V and J are TRBV9 and TRBJ1-2; TRBD1 matches 8 bases. The receptor comes from a woman in her twenties or thirties in good health and CMV-seronegative. Input material: PBMCs. CDR3 DNA: TGTGCCAGCAGCAGACAGGGGAACTATGGCTACACCTTC. It codes for CASSRQGNYGYTF.